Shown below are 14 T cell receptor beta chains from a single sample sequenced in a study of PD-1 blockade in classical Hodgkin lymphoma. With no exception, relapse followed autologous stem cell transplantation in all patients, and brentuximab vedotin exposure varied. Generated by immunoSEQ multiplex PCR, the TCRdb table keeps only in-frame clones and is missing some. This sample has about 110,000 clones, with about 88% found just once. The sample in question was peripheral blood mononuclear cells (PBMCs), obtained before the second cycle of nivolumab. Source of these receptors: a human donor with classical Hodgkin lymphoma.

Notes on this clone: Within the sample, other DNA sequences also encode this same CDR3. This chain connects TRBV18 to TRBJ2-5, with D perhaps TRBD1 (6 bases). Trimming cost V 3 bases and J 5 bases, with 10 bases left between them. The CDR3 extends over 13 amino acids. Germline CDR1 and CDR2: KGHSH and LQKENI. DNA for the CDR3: TGTGCCAGCTCACCCACAGGGCGGGAGACCCAGTACTTC. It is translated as CASSPTGRETQYF.

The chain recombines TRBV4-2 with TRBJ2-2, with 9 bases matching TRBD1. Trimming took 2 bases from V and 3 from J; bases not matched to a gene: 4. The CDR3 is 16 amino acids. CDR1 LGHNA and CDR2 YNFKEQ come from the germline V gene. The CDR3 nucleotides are TGTGCCAGCAGCCAACCCTGGACAGGGGACACCGGGGAGCTGTTTTTT. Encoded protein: CASSQPWTGDTGELFF.

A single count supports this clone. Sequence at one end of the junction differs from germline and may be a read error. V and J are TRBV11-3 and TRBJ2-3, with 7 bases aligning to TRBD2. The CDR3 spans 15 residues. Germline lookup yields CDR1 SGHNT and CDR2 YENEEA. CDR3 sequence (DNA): TGTGCCAGCAGCTTCTCGCGGGAGCCCACAGATACGCAATATTTT. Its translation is CASSFSREPTDTQYF. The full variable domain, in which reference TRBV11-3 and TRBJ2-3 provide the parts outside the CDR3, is EAGVVQSPRYKIIEKKQPVAFWCNPISGHNTLYWYLQNLGQGPELLIRYENEEAVDDSQLPKDRFSAERLKGVDSTLKIQPAELGDSAVYLCASSFSREPTDTQYFGPGTRLTVL.

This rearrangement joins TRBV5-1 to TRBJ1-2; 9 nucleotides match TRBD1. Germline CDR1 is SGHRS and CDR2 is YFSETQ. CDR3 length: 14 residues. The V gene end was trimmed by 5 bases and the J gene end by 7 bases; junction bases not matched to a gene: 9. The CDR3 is CASRVGTGSGGYTF. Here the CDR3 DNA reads TGCGCCAGCAGGGTCGGGACAGGGTCAGGTGGCTACACCTTC.

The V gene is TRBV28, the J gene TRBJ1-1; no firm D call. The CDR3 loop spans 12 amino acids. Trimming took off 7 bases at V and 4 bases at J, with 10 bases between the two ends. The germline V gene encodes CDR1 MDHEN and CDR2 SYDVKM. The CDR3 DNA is TGTGCCAGCACCCCGGGCCCCACTGAAGCTTTCTTT. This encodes CASTPGPTEAFF.

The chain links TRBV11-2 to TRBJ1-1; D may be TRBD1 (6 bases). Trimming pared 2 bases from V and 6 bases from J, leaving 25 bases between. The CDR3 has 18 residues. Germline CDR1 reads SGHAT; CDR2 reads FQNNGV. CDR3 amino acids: CASSLSRSPVRGAPEAFF. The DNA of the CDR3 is TGTGCCAGCAGCTTAAGTCGGAGTCCGGTGAGGGGGGCCCCTGAAGCTTTCTTT.

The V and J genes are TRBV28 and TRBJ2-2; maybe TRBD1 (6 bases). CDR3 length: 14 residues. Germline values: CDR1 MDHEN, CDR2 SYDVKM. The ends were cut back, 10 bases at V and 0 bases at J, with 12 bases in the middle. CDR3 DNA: TGTGCCACCCATGGACAGTCGAACACCGGGGAGCTGTTTTTT. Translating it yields CATHGQSNTGELFF.

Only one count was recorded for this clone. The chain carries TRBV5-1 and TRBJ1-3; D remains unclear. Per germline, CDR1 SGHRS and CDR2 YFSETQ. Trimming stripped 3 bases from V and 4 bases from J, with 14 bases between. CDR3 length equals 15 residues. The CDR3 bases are TGCGCCAGCAGCTCGACCCCTCTTGAGGGAAACACCATATATTTT. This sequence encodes CASSSTPLEGNTIYF.

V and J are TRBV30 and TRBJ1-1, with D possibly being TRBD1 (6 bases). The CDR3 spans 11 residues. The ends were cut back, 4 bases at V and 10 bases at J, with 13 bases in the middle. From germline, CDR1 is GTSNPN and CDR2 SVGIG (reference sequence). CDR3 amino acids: CAWNRAPAAFF. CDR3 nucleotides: TGTGCCTGGAACAGGGCTCCTGCAGCTTTCTTT.

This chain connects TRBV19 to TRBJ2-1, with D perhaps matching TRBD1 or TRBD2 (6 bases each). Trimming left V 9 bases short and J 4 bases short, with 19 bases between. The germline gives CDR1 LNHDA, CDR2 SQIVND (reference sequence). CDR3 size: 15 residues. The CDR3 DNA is TGTGCCAGCACACGTCCCCGGGGGCCTTACAATGAGCAGTTCTTC. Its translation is CASTRPRGPYNEQFF. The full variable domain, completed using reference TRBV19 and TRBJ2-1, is DGGITQSPKYLFRKEGQNVTLSCEQNLNHDAMYWYRQDPGQGLRLIYYSQIVNDFQKGDIAEGYSVSREKKESFPLTVTSAQKNPTAFYLCASTRPRGPYNEQFFGPGTRLTVL.

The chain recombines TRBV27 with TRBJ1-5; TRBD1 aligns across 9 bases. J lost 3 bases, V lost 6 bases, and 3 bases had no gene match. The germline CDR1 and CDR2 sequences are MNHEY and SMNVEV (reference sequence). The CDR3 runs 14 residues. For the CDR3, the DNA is TGTGCCAGCAGACGGGACAGGGACAATCAGCCCCAGCATTTT. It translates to CASRRDRDNQPQHF.

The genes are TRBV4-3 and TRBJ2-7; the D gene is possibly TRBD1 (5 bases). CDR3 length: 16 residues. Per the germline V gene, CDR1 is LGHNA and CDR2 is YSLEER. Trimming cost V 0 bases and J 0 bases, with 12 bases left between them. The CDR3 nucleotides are TGCGCCAGCAGCCAAGATCTATACACAGGCTCCTACGAGCAGTACTTC. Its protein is CASSQDLYTGSYEQYF.

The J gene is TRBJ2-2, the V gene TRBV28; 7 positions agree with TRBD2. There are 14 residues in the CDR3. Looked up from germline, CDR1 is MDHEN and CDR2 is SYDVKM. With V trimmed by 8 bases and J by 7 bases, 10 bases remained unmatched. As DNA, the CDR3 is TGTGCCAGCCTAGCGGCGGGCGGTTACGGGGAGCTGTTTTTT. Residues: CASLAAGGYGELFF. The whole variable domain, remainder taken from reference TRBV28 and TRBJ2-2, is DVKVTQSSRYLVKRTGEKVFLECVQDMDHENMFWYRQDPGLGLRLIYFSYDVKMKEKGDIPEGYSVSREKKERFSLILESASTNQTSMYLCASLAAGGYGELFFGEGSRLTVL.

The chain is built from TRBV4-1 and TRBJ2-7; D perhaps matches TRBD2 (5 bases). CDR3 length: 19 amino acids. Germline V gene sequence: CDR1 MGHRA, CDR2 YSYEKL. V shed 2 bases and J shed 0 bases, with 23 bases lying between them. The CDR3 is CASSQTFPLGRRDSYEQYF. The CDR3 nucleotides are TGCGCCAGCAGCCAAACGTTCCCCCTTGGGAGAAGGGACTCCTACGAGCAGTACTTC.